The rows below give T cell receptor beta chains drawn from one sample of a study of technical replicates of blood from four donors. Assay used: immunoSEQ multiplex PCR; TCRdb lists only in-frame clones, some missing. The sample consists of around 79,000 clones, about 90% of them appearing once. Sequencing was carried out using T cells isolated from PBMCs. The source is a human donor in good health. Some clones in this sample may be carry-over from other donors' samples. CDR3s include the opening cysteine and the closing phenylalanine or tryptophan. Each record gives: V gene, clone size, D gene, CDR3 protein. D genes are given only for firm matches. A clone size is listed for some rows: how often the clone was seen (once, few, many), or a class if it is expanded.

>TRBV6-6|-|TRBD1
CASSYWGTGNQPQHF
>TRBV6-5|-|TRBD2
CASSAGTTLFYEQYF
>TRBV7-8|-|-
CASSFNGNTEAFF
>TRBV9|-|TRBD2
CASSVEAGPGNEQFF
>TRBV28|once|TRBD1
CASRKQGAYYNEQFF
>TRBV5-4|-|-
CASSLTGSETQYF
>TRBV29-1|-|TRBD2
CSASNLAGGQTQYF
>TRBV7-2|-|TRBD1
CASSWTGRSNEKLFF
>TRBV29-1|few|-
CSVDRLNYGYTF
>TRBV30|once|-
CAWSEGVGTGELFF
>TRBV11-2|-|-
CASSLLQGIETQYF
>TRBV5-1|-|TRBD2
CASSFMTSGTYEQYF
>TRBV7-8|-|-
CASSYSVDTQYF
>TRBV4-3|-|TRBD2
CASGRETSYNEQFF
>TRBV29-1|-|-
CSALTSSTEAFF
>TRBV6-1|-|-
CASSSLGPTEAFF
>TRBV28|-|-
CASRSPEYNNEQFF
>TRBV9|-|TRBD2
CASSSGLAPSGELFF
>TRBV7-8|once|-
CASSWRRVTGELFF
>TRBV2|-|TRBD2
CASQMGGLAASYNEQFF
>TRBV6-1|-|TRBD2
CASSTTSGRTDTQYF
>TRBV6-6|-|-
CASSYEGVYNEQFF
>TRBV4-1|-|-
CASSQDIGGQGQPQHF
>TRBV7-8|-|TRBD1
CASSLERTGDRDTQYF
>TRBV7-8|-|TRBD1
CASSPGTGITGELFF
>TRBV5-1|-|-
CASSLTDPGDGYTF
>TRBV7-2|few|TRBD2
CASRPLAGGNEQFF
>TRBV7-2|-|-
CASSFLMVEGDEQFF
>TRBV2|-|TRBD2
CASRQREGSLHEQYF
>TRBV6-5|-|TRBD1
CASVSGTGLRTEAFF
>TRBV15|-|TRBD1
CATSRDILGQGANPQHF
>TRBV9|-|-
CASSGTQNSEAFF
>TRBV9|-|-
CASGRFDPGYGYTF
>TRBV4-1|-|TRBD1
CASSQDMEGQGVYGYTF
>TRBV9|-|TRBD2
CASSGDAGLAAHEQYF
>TRBV5-1|-|-
CASSLEQGYDEQYF
>TRBV6-5|-|TRBD1
CASSTGALNQPQHF
>TRBV18|once|TRBD2
CASSLRTSGPTGELFF
>TRBV5-1|once|TRBD1
CASSRQGGNGYTF
>TRBV6-4|-|-
CASSDSEREAQYF
>TRBV9|once|-
CASSVAGAIPDTQYF
>TRBV9|-|TRBD1
CASSAGQGRGGETQYF
>TRBV6-5|-|-
CTSRLQGGTEAFF
>TRBV19|-|TRBD2
CASSSRREAYEQYF
>TRBV19|-|-
CASSIGVFSRADGPEQYF
>TRBV21-1|-|-
CASSKGAKDRSILMNTEAFF
>TRBV30|-|-
CAWSVISEAFF
>TRBV16|-|-
CASSQSATRMNTGELFF
>TRBV12-2|-|-
CASRLAVGLEANEQYF
>TRBV5-6|-|TRBD2
CASSLGGTSGRENEQFF
>TRBV5-1|-|-
CASSPGTGHTDTQYF
>TRBV7-2|-|TRBD1
CASSLTGTENTEAFF
>TRBV11-2|once|-
CASSFPGQSYEQYF
>TRBV7-9|-|TRBD1
CASSLGAGGGYTF
>TRBV7-9|-|TRBD1
CASSPGTGNQPQHF
>TRBV5-6|-|-
CASSLMVSSYEQYF
>TRBV5-5|-|-
CASSLAGVEQLDEKLFF
>TRBV29-1|-|TRBD1
CSVEDPRTGANEQYF
>TRBV13|once|-
CASSISQGPGELFF
>TRBV6-5|once|-
CASSSGQTVEAFF